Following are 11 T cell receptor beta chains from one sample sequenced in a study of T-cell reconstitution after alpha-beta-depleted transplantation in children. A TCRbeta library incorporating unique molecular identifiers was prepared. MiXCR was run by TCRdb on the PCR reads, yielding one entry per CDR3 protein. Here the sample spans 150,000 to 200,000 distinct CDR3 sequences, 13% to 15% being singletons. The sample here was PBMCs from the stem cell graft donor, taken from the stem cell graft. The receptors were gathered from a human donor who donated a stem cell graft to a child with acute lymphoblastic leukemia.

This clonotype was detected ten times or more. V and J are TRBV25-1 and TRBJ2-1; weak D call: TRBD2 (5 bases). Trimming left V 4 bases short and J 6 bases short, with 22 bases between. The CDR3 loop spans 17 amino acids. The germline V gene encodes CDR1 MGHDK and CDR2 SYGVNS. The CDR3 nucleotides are TGTGCCAGCAGTGGTAACGGGGATCCCCTCCTTGGCAATGAGCAGTTCTTC. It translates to CASSGNGDPLLGNEQFF.

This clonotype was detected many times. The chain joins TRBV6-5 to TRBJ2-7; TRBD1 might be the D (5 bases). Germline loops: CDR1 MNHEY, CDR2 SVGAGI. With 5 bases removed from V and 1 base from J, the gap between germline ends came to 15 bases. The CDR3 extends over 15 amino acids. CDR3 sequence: CASSPTNRFSYEQYF. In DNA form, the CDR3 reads TGTGCCAGCAGTCCGACAAACAGGTTTTCCTACGAGCAGTACTTC.

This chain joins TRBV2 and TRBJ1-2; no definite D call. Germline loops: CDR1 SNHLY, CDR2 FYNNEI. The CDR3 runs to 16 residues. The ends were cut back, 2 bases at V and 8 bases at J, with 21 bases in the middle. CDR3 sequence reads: CASSELGWAGKEGYTF. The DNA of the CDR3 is TGTGCCAGCAGTGAATTAGGATGGGCCGGGAAGGAAGGCTACACCTTC. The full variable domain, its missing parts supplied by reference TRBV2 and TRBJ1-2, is EPEVTQTPSHQVTQMGQEVILRCVPISNHLYFYWYRQILGQKVEFLVSFYNNEISEKSEIFDDQFSVERPDGSNFTLKIRSTKLEDSAMYFCASSELGWAGKEGYTFGSGTRLTVV.

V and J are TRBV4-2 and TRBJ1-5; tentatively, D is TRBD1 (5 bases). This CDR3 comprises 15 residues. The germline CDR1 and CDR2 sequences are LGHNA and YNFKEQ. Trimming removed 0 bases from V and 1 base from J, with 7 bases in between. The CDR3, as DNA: TGTGCCAGCAGCCAAGATGGGGGAAGCAATCAGCCCCAGCATTTT. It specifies CASSQDGGSNQPQHF.

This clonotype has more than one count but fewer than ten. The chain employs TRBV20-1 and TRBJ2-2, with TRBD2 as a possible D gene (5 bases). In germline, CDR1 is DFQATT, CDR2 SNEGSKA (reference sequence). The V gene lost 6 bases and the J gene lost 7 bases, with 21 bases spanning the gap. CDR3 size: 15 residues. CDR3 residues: CSASGLGPLRGELFF. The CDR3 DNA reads TGCAGTGCCTCTGGACTGGGCCCCCTTCGCGGGGAGCTGTTTTTT.

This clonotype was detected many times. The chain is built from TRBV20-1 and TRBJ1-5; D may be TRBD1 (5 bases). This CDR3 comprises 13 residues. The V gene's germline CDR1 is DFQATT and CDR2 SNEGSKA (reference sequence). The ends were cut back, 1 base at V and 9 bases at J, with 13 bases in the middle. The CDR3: CSARVQAEGPQHF. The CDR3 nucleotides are TGCAGTGCTAGAGTACAGGCCGAGGGGCCCCAGCATTTT.

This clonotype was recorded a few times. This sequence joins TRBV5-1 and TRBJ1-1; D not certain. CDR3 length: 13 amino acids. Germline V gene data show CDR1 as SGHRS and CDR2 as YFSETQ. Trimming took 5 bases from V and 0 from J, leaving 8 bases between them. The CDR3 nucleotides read TGCGCCAGCAGTCCAGAGCTGAACACTGAAGCTTTCTTT. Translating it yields CASSPELNTEAFF.

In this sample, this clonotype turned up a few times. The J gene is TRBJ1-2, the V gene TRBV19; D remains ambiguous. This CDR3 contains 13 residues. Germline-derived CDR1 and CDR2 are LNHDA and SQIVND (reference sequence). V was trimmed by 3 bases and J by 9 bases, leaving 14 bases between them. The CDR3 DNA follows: TGTGCCAGTAGTATTCCCGTAGGTCCGAGCTACACCTTC. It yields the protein CASSIPVGPSYTF. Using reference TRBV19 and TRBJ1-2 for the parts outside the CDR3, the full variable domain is DGGITQSPKYLFRKEGQNVTLSCEQNLNHDAMYWYRQDPGQGLRLIYYSQIVNDFQKGDIAEGYSVSREKKESFPLTVTSAQKNPTAFYLCASSIPVGPSYTFGSGTRLTVV.

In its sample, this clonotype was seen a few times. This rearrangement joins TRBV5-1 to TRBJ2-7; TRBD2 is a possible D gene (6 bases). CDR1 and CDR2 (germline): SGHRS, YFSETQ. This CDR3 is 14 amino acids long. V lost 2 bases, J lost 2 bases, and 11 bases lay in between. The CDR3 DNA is TGCGCCAGCAGCTTCGGGGGTGCCACCTACGAGCAGTACTTC. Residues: CASSFGGATYEQYF.

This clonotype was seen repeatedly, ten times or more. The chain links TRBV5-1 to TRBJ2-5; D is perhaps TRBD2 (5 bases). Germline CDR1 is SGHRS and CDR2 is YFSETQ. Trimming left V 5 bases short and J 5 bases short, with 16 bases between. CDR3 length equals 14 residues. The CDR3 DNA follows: TGCGCCAGCAGGACCGAGGGTATTATGGAGACCCAGTACTTC. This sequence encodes CASRTEGIMETQYF. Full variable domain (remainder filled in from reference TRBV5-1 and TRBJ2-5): KAGVTQTPRYLIKTRGQQVTLSCSPISGHRSVSWYQQTPGQGLQFLFEYFSETQRNKGNFPGRFSGRQFSNSRSEMNVSTLELGDSALYLCASRTEGIMETQYFGPGTRLLVL.

This chain's CDR3 is CSVEPREVYNEQFF. Here the CDR3 DNA reads TGCAGCGTTGAACCGCGGGAGGTCTACAATGAGCAGTTCTTC. The V and J genes are TRBV29-1 and TRBJ2-1; the match to TRBD2 covers 8 bases. V trimming: 2 bases; J trimming: 3 bases; junction bases outside the gene matches: 3. The CDR3 is 14 amino acids. CDR1 is SQVTM and CDR2 is ANQGSEA in the germline V gene.